This TCR beta chain was found in a study of blood T cell repertoires in COVID-19. Background on the study: The analysed material was cDNA or gDNA that came from T cells, B-cell-depleted T cells, or PBMCs.

Authors' analysis steps: How many nucleated cells were present was estimated from reference gene primer amplification. Libraries were prepared by immunoSEQ multiplex PCR; TCRdb keeps only in-frame clonotypes and omits some of them. V, J and clone size were drawn from that table, and D and trimming were deduced from the DNA. The sample holds about 200,000 clones, approximately 86% seen once. CDR3 length: 16 amino acids. CDR1 is MGHRA, CDR2 YSYEKL, per germline. V was trimmed by 3 bases and J by 0 bases, leaving 14 bases between them. What was sequenced was PBMCs or T cells enriched from blood (not recorded which). The V and J genes are TRBV4-1 and TRBJ1-1; no reliable D call. The TCR sequence derives from a woman aged 25 to 39 who had been exposed to COVID-19. Here the CDR3 reads CASSQGGVLMNTEAFF. CDR3 DNA sequence: TGCGCCAGCAGCCAGGGCGGGGTGCTCATGAACACTGAAGCTTTCTTT.